The source of this T cell receptor (beta chain) is a study of T cell responses to AZD1222 COVID-19 vaccine. V lost 6 bases to trimming and J lost 0 bases; unmatched junction nucleotides: 7. Germline V CDR1 and CDR2: SNHLY, FYNNEI. The CDR3 contains 16 residues. Sequencing used immunoSEQ multiplex PCR; TCRdb keeps in-frame clones, though not all of them. Here the sample spans fewer than 130,000 clones, around 90% being singletons. The chain employs TRBV2 and TRBJ2-1; 8 bases fit TRBD1. The sample consisted of peripheral blood, taken 28 days after the second AZD1222 dose. The TCR originated in an adult who received the AZD1222 COVID-19 vaccine. The CDR3 DNA is TGTGCCAGCAGCGGACGACAGGGGAGCTCCTACAATGAGCAGTTCTTC. Residues: CASSGRQGSSYNEQFF.